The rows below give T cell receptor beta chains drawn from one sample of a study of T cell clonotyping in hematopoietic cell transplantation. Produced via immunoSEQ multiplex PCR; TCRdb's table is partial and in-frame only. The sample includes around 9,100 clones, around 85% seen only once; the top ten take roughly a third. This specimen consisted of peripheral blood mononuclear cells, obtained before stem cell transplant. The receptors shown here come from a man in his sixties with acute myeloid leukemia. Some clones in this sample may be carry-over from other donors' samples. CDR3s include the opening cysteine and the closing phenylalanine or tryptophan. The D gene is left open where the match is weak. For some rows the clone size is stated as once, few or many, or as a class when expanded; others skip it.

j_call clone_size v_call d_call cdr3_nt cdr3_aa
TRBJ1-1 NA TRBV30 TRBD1 TGTGCCTGGAGCGCAGGGGGAGAAGCTTTCTTT CAWSAGGEAFF
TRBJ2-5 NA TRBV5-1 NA TGCGCCAGCAGCTTGAGTTTGGCGGGATGGGCTCAAGAGACCCAGTACTTC CASSLSLAGWAQETQYF
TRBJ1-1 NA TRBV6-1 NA TGTGCCAGCAGCGTTCGTAACGGCATGAACACTGAAGCTTTCTTT CASSVRNGMNTEAFF
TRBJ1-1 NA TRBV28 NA TGTGCCAGCAGTTCAGGGGCAATGAACACTGAAGCTTTCTTT CASSSGAMNTEAFF
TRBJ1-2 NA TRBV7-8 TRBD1 TGTGCCAGCAGCTTAGATGAGGGGGCGAACTATGGCTACACCTTC CASSLDEGANYGYTF
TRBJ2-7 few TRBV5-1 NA TGCGCCAGCAGCTCGGACGCTTACTCCTACGAGCAGTACTTC CASSSDAYSYEQYF
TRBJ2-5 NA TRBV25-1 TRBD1 TGTGCCAGCACACACACAGGGGGAGGCGAGACCCAGTACTTC CASTHTGGGETQYF
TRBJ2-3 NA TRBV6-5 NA TGTGCCAGCAGTCATCAGGGGATTCTGACAGATACGCAGTATTTT CASSHQGILTDTQYF
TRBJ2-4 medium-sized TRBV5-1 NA TGCGCCAGCAGCTTGGTGGGGCAGGGGTTAGCCAAAAACATTCAGTACTTC CASSLVGQGLAKNIQYF
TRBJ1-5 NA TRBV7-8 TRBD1 TGTGCCAGCAGTCAGGACAGGGTGGGTCAGCCCCAGCATTTT CASSQDRVGQPQHF
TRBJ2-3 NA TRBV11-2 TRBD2 TGTGCCAGCAGCTATCGACTAGCGGGCACAGATACGCAGTATTTT CASSYRLAGTDTQYF
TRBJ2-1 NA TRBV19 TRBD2 TGTGCCAGTAGTATAACTAGCGGGAGGGAATCCTACAATGAGCAGTTCTTC CASSITSGRESYNEQFF
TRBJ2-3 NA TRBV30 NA TGTGCCTGGAGTGTACTGGGGGGCCTAACAGATACGCAGTATTTT CAWSVLGGLTDTQYF
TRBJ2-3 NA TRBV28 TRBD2 TGTGCCAGCAGTGGGGCTAGCGGGGACACAGATACGCAGTATTTT CASSGASGDTDTQYF
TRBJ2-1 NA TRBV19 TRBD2 TGTGCCAGTAGTGAAGGCTGGCGGGGGTATTACAATGAGCAGTTCTTC CASSEGWRGYYNEQFF
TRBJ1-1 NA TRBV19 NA TGTGCCAGTAGTATCTGGGGCGCTTTGAACACTGAAGCTTTCTTT CASSIWGALNTEAFF
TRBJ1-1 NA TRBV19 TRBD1 TGTGCCAGTAGTATAGTTAAGGACAGGGAAGCTTTCTTT CASSIVKDREAFF
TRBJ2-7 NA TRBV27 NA TGTGCCAGCAGTCTAACACGGGATAGGGGTGGCGAGCAGTACTTC CASSLTRDRGGEQYF
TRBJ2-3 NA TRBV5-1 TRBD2 TGCGCCAGCAGCTTGGGAGCGGGGGGACCCTCGGGCACAGATACGCAGTATTTT CASSLGAGGPSGTDTQYF
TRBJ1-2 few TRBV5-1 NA TGCGCCAGCAGCCCCGGCGGGGATAACTATGGCTACACCTTC CASSPGGDNYGYTF
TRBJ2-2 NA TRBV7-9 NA TGTGCCAGCAGCTTGGATTCGTGGGAGCTGTTTTTT CASSLDSWELFF
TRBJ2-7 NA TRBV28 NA TGTGCCAGCAGACCCCCCGGGCTCCGCGAGCAGTACTTC CASRPPGLREQYF
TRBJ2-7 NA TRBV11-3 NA TGTGCCAGCAGCTTAACCCCCAACAACGAGCAGTACTTC CASSLTPNNEQYF
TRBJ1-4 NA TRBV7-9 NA TGTGCCAGCAGCTCCCCGGGAGGGGGAGAAAAACTGTTTTTT CASSSPGGGEKLFF
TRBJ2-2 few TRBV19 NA TGTGCCAGTAGTATTGACATCCGGAGGGCCACCGGGGAGCTGTTTTTT CASSIDIRRATGELFF
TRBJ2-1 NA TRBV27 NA TGTGCCAGCAGCCTAGCGTCCTCCTACAATGAGCAGTTCTTC CASSLASSYNEQFF
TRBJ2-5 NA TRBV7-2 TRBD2 TGTGCCAGCAGCTTAGCCTTGCGGGGGGGCCAAGAGACCCAGTACTTC CASSLALRGGQETQYF
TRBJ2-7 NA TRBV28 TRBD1 TGTGCCAGCAAGGGAGACAGGGGGTTATACGAGCAGTACTTC CASKGDRGLYEQYF
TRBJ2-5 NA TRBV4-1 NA TGCGCCAGCAGCCGGCTAGTCGGCGAGACCCAGTACTTC CASSRLVGETQYF
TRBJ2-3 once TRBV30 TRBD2 TGTGCCTGGGGTAGTTACCTAGCGGGGGGAGATACGCAGTATTTT CAWGSYLAGGDTQYF
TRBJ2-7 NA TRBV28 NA TGTGCCAGCAGTCCCGGGATTAAACCACTCGAGCAGTACTTC CASSPGIKPLEQYF
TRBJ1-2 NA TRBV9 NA TGTGCCAGCAGCGTAGCTTCAGGACGGAGCCTAGGAGCCAATGGCTACACCTTC CASSVASGRSLGANGYTF
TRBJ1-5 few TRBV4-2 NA TGTGCCAGCAGCCAAGAGGCAGGGGCCGAGAATCAGCCCCAGCATTTT CASSQEAGAENQPQHF
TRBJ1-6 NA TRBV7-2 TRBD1 TGTGCCAGCAGCTTAGCGGGGGGGGGACAGGGGAATTCACCCCTCCACTTT CASSLAGGGQGNSPLHF
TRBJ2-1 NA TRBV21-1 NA TGTGCCAGCAGCAAAAAGCCAGGCTCTAGCGGGCGGGGCAATGAGCAGTTCTTC CASSKKPGSSGRGNEQFF
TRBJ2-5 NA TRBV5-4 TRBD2 TGTGCCAGCAGCTCCAGCGGGGCCCAAGAGACCCAGTACTTC CASSSSGAQETQYF
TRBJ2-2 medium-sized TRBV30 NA TGTGCCTGGAGAGGGACCGCGAACACCGGGGAGCTGTTTTTT CAWRGTANTGELFF
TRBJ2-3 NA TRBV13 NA TGTGCCAGCAGCTTAGGAGCCCTAGATACGCAGTATTTT CASSLGALDTQYF
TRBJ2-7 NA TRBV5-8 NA TGTGCCAGCAGCTTGAGACTCCCCCCCAACGAGCAGTACTTC CASSLRLPPNEQYF
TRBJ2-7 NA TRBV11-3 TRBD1 TGTGCCAGCAGCTTAGTCTCGGGACAGGGTTCCGAGCAGTACTTC CASSLVSGQGSEQYF
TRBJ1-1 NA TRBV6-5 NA TGTGCCAGCAGGCACGGGGAGTTCGAAGTTCGAGGAGCTTTCTTT CASRHGEFEVRGAFF
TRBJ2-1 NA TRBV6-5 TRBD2 TGTGCCAGCAGGTCTAGCGGGAGGTCCTACAATGAGCAGTTCTTC CASRSSGRSYNEQFF
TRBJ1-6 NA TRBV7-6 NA TGTGCCAGCACCCCGGACGGACTCGGAAATTCACCCCTCCACTTT CASTPDGLGNSPLHF
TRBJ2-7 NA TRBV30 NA TGTGCCTGGAGCGGTAATGGACAGAAAGGGGGCTACGAGCAGTACTTC CAWSGNGQKGGYEQYF
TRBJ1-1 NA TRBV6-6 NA TGTGCCAGCAGAACAGGGCCCATGAACACTGAAGCTTTCTTT CASRTGPMNTEAFF
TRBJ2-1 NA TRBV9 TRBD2 TGTGCCAGCAGCGTAGAAGCGGGGGGGAGAAATGAGCAGTTCTTC CASSVEAGGRNEQFF
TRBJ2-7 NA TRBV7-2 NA TGTGCCAGCAGCTTAGTGAGGGAGCAGTACTTC CASSLVREQYF
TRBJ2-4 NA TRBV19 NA TGTGCCAGTAGTACCTCGGGAAGTGTAGCCAAAAACATTCAGTACTTC CASSTSGSVAKNIQYF
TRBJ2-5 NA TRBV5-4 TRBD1 TGTGCCAGCAGCTTGACAGGGGAACTGGAGACCCAGTACTTC CASSLTGELETQYF
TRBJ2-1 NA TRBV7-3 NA TGTGCCAGCAGCTTAAGGGACGGTGACAATGAGCAGTTCTTC CASSLRDGDNEQFF
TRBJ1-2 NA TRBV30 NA TGTGCCTGGAGTGCTAGGGTGGGAGTAAACTATGGCTACACCTTC CAWSARVGVNYGYTF
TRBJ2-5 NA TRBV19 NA TGTGCCAGTAGTACGGGGACACTACAAGAGACCCAGTACTTC CASSTGTLQETQYF
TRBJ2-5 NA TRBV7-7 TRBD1 TGTGCTAGCAGCTTAGCTGTGGGACAGTACCAAGAGACCCAGTACTTC CASSLAVGQYQETQYF
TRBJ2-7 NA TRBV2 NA TGTGCCAGCCTCGGGGGGACAGTTTTCTACGAGCAGTACTTC CASLGGTVFYEQYF
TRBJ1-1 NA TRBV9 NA TGTGCCAGCAGCGTAGGACAGATGAACACTGAAGCTTTCTTT CASSVGQMNTEAFF